The 19 T cell receptor beta chains given below trace back to one sample, sequenced in a study of blood T cell repertoires in COVID-19 (dated by TCRdb to the early 2020s). The library relied on the immunoSEQ multiplex PCR assay. This immuneACCESS table, as held by TCRdb, lists in-frame sequences with V and J called but not all clones. Of the missing ones, under half trace to an unresolved V gene in checked studies; the others have no known cause. This sample holds 95,000 to 150,000 clones; approximately 90% were observed only once. The leading ten clones occupy less than 2% of the sample. Sequencing was carried out using peripheral blood. Every receptor here comes from a human donor in a cohort sampled during active COVID-19.

The chain employs TRBV7-9 and TRBJ2-1; maybe TRBD1 (6 bases). Trimming shortened V by 6 bases and J by 5 bases, and 14 bases separated the two germline ends. The CDR3 sequence is 14 residues long. Germline CDR1 SEHNR, CDR2 FQNEAQ (reference sequence). The CDR3 nucleotides are TGTGCCAGCAGTAAAACAGGGTATAACAATGAGCAGTTCTTC. It is translated as CASSKTGYNNEQFF.

The chain links TRBV10-2 to TRBJ1-5; 9 bases match TRBD1. Germline CDR1 and CDR2: WSHSY and SAAADI. V dropped 9 bases and J dropped 1; count of bases not matched to a gene: 10. The CDR3 covers 16 residues. The CDR3 nucleotides are TGCGCCAGTAATGATACAGGGGGCGGCAGCAATCAGCCCCAGCATTTT. This gives the protein CASNDTGGGSNQPQHF.

There are a few counts of this clone. The J gene is TRBJ2-7, the V gene TRBV5-1; TRBD2 aligns across 12 bases. V lost 4 bases and J lost 3; bases outside the gene matches: 5. The CDR3 loop spans 15 amino acids. CDR1 SGHRS and CDR2 YFSETQ come from the germline V gene. CDR3 nucleotides: TGCGCCAGCAGCCGCGGACTAGCGGGAAACTACGAGCAGTACTTC. It translates to CASSRGLAGNYEQYF.

The chain recombines TRBV12-3 or TRBV12-4 with TRBJ2-4, with D uncertain. Trimming left V 6 bases short and J 8 bases short, with 8 bases between. CDR3 length equals 11 residues. The DNA for the CDR3 is TGTGCCAGCAGCACCCGGGACATTCAGTACTTC. This encodes CASSTRDIQYF.

The rearrangement joins TRBV3-1 (or the pseudogene TRBV3-2) to TRBJ1-5, with D hard to call. Germline V lookup: CDR1 LGHDT, CDR2 YNNKEL (reference sequence). The CDR3 has 12 residues. Trimming took off 3 bases at V and 9 bases at J, with 9 bases between the two ends. This CDR3 reads CASSQMAGPQHF. CDR3 coding DNA: TGTGCCAGCAGCCAGATGGCAGGGCCCCAGCATTTT.

The rearrangement links TRBV18 to TRBJ2-1; no definite D call. V lost 2 bases and J 6 bases, leaving 11 bases between the germline ends. This CDR3 spans 14 amino acids. From germline, CDR1 is KGHSH and CDR2 LQKENI. The CDR3 sequence: CASSPASSGNEQFF. For the CDR3, the DNA is TGTGCCAGCTCACCAGCCTCTTCGGGCAATGAGCAGTTCTTC.

This clone has only one observation. This chain connects TRBV7-6 to TRBJ1-1, with TRBD1 matching 7 bases. CDR1 and CDR2 (germline): SGHVS, FNYEAQ. This CDR3 has 12 amino acids. J gave up 8 bases and V 5 bases, and 5 bases lay outside the gene matches. CDR3 loop: CASSGTGEEAFF. The CDR3 DNA is TGTGCCAGCAGCGGTACAGGGGAGGAAGCTTTCTTT.

The genes are TRBV6-5 and TRBJ1-1; D is undetermined. The CDR3 is 11 residues long. V lost 7 bases, J lost 5 bases, and 8 bases lay in between. The germline V gene has CDR1 MNHEY and CDR2 SVGAGI. The DNA of the CDR3 is TGTGCCAGCATCCACGGTACTGAAGCTTTCTTT. Amino acids: CASIHGTEAFF.

The chain couples TRBV27 to TRBJ1-2, with D maybe TRBD1 (5 bases). This CDR3 has 15 amino acids. The V and J ends lost 1 base and 6 bases respectively, with 15 bases between them. The germline V gene encodes CDR1 MNHEY and CDR2 SMNVEV (reference sequence). For the CDR3, the DNA is TGTGCCAGCAGTTTATGGGGCAGGTCGAACGATGGCTACACCTTC. Translation gives CASSLWGRSNDGYTF.

The sample holds one count of this clone. The chain couples TRBV19 to TRBJ1-4; a weak D match, TRBD1 (6 bases). The germline CDR1 and CDR2 sequences are LNHDA and SQIVND (reference sequence). V shed 5 bases and J shed 1 base, with 11 bases lying between them. There are 15 residues in the CDR3. CDR3 region: CASSWQGKTNEKLFF. CDR3 DNA: TGTGCCAGTAGTTGGCAGGGGAAAACTAATGAAAAACTGTTTTTT. Full variable domain (outside the CDR3, taken from reference TRBV19 and TRBJ1-4): DGGITQSPKYLFRKEGQNVTLSCEQNLNHDAMYWYRQDPGQGLRLIYYSQIVNDFQKGDIAEGYSVSREKKESFPLTVTSAQKNPTAFYLCASSWQGKTNEKLFFGSGTQLSVL.

The V gene is TRBV7-2, the J gene TRBJ2-2; D is possibly TRBD2 (8 bases). Germline values: CDR1 SGHTA, CDR2 FQGNSA. CDR3 size: 19 residues. Trimming took 4 bases from V and 6 from J, leaving 27 bases between them. The CDR3 sequence: CASSWDKTGMSGSPGELFF. For the CDR3, the DNA is TGTGCCAGCAGCTGGGACAAGACAGGGATGAGCGGGAGCCCCGGGGAGCTGTTTTTT.

This clone was seen only once. The genes are TRBV28 and TRBJ1-1; TRBD1 matches 7 bases. Germline V CDR1 and CDR2: MDHEN, SYDVKM. Trimming removed 7 bases from V and 2 bases from J; junction bases left unmatched: 7. This CDR3 has 14 amino acids. CDR3: CASIPGTVNTEAFF. The CDR3 DNA follows: TGTGCCAGCATACCCGGGACAGTCAACACTGAAGCTTTCTTT.

The chain joins TRBV3-1 (or the pseudogene TRBV3-2) to TRBJ1-1; D remains ambiguous. The germline gives CDR1 LGHDT, CDR2 YNNKEL (reference sequence). The CDR3 runs to 16 residues. The germline V and J ends were trimmed by 1 base and 0 bases, with 12 bases remaining between them. CDR3 loop: CASSQGASRMNTEAFF. Written as DNA, the CDR3 is TGTGCCAGCAGCCAAGGGGCTTCTCGGATGAACACTGAAGCTTTCTTT.

This chain joins TRBV12-5 and TRBJ2-7; 8 bases match TRBD2. CDR1 and CDR2 (germline): LGHNT, FRNRAP. V dropped 5 bases and J dropped 2; count of bases not matched to a gene: 11. CDR3 length: 16 amino acids. CDR3 amino acids: CASGIYSGGVTYEQYF. CDR3 coding DNA: TGTGCTAGTGGTATCTACAGCGGGGGCGTCACCTACGAGCAGTACTTC.

The chain is built from TRBV15 and TRBJ2-5; TRBD2 matches 9 bases. Germline V gene sequence: CDR1 LNHNV, CDR2 YYDKDF (reference sequence). This CDR3 is 15 amino acids long. V trimming: 3 bases; J trimming: 5 bases; junction bases outside the gene matches: 7. The DNA for the CDR3 is TGTGCCACCAGCAGGAGTAGCGGGGGACCTGAGACCCAGTACTTC. Translating it yields CATSRSSGGPETQYF.

The chain has TRBV19 and TRBJ2-1, with D maybe TRBD2 (5 bases). The CDR3 sequence is 12 residues long. CDR1 LNHDA and CDR2 SQIVND come from the germline V gene (reference sequence). Trimming took 5 bases from V and 10 from J, leaving 12 bases between them. The CDR3 is CASSAPSPEQFF. The CDR3 DNA sequence: TGTGCCAGTAGTGCCCCTAGCCCCGAGCAGTTCTTC.

This sequence joins TRBV18 and TRBJ2-1; D might be TRBD2 (6 bases). Germline CDR1 is KGHSH and CDR2 is LQKENI. CDR3 length: 16 residues. Trimming cost V 3 bases and J 12 bases, with 24 bases left between them. The CDR3 region is CASSPALRDWFWGQFF. The CDR3, as DNA: TGTGCCAGCTCACCTGCGCTGCGGGACTGGTTTTGGGGGCAGTTCTTC.

The chain is built from TRBV6-5 and TRBJ1-2; the D gene is possibly TRBD1 (6 bases). V lost 8 bases to trimming and J lost 8 bases, with 21 bases between them. CDR1 is MNHEY, CDR2 SVGAGI, per germline. The CDR3 covers 14 residues. The CDR3 region has the DNA TGTGCCAGCCGGGGCGGGCAGGGGACGGTCGGCTACACCTTC. It translates to CASRGGQGTVGYTF.

The CDR3 DNA reads as TGTGCCAGCAGTACGGGCCAGGGGAATGAAAAACTGTTTTTT. Its protein product is CASSTGQGNEKLFF. This chain joins TRBV28 and TRBJ1-4; D may be TRBD1 (6 bases). The CDR3 spans 14 residues. V was cut by 5 bases and J by 5 bases, with 12 bases left in between. The V gene's germline CDR1 is MDHEN and CDR2 SYDVKM. The variable domain in full, with the rest retrieved from reference TRBV28 and TRBJ1-4, is DVKVTQSSRYLVKRTGEKVFLECVQDMDHENMFWYRQDPGLGLRLIYFSYDVKMKEKGDIPEGYSVSREKKERFSLILESASTNQTSMYLCASSTGQGNEKLFFGSGTQLSVL.